This entry is about one TCR beta chain. These data belong to a study of OX40 agonist ivuxolimab in advanced cancers. For the study at large: People who had prior anti-PD-1, anti-PD-L1 or anti-CTLA-4 therapy could take part, and around 39% had some.

From germline, CDR1 is MNHNY and CDR2 SVGAGI (reference sequence). The CDR3 has 14 amino acids. Trimming pared 2 bases from V and 5 bases from J, leaving 12 bases between. TCRdb's copy holds only in-frame clones and misses some; the assay was immunoSEQ multiplex PCR. The sample lists about 73,000 clones, roughly 90% seen once, with approximately 0.58% in the top ten. The rearrangement links TRBV6-6 to TRBJ2-5, with a weak D call TRBD2 (6 bases). The sequence derives from an adult with an advanced solid tumor such as melanoma, head and neck, liver or kidney cancer. Here the sequenced sample was CD4+ or CD8+ T cells sorted from blood, taken in a trial of the OX40 agonist ivuxolimab. CDR3 bases: TGTGCCAGCAGTTACCCTCCTAGCGTGGAGACCCAGTACTTC. Translating gives CASSYPPSVETQYF.